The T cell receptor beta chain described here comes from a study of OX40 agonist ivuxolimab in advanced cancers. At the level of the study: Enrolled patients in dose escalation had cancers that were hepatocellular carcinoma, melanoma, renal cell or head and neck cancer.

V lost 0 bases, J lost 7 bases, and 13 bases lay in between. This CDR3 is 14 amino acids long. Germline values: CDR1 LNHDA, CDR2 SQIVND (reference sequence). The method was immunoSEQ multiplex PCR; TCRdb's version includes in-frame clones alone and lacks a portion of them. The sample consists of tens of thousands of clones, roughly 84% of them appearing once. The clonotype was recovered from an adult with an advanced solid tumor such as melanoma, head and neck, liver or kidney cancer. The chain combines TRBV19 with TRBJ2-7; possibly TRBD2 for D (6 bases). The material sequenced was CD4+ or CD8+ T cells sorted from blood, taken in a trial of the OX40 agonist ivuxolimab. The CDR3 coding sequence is TGTGCCAGTAGTATAGATCGAGTTAGCGGAGAGCAGTACTTC. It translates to CASSIDRVSGEQYF.